Listed here are 26 T cell receptor beta chains from one sample, sequenced in a study of shared clonotypes between healthy human individuals. Only in-frame clones appear in the TCRdb table, and some are missing; sequencing was by immunoSEQ multiplex PCR. Among some 1.4 million clones listed, around 97% were seen once. Specimen: naive CD4+ T cells sorted from blood. The subset is: CD45RA+ positively selected. The receptor source for this set is a man aged 30 to 45 in good health.

The V gene is TRBV5-1, the J gene TRBJ2-5; D is undetermined. The V end was cut by 6 bases, the J end by 1 base, with 10 bases between. Germline-derived CDR1 and CDR2 are SGHRS and YFSETQ. The CDR3 has 13 residues. The CDR3 DNA reads TGCGCCAGCACCTTCGGACCCCAAGAGACCCAGTACTTC. Translating it yields CASTFGPQETQYF. Full variable domain (missing parts from reference TRBV5-1 and TRBJ2-5): KAGVTQTPRYLIKTRGQQVTLSCSPISGHRSVSWYQQTPGQGLQFLFEYFSETQRNKGNFPGRFSGRQFSNSRSEMNVSTLELGDSALYLCASTFGPQETQYFGPGTRLLVL.

The rearrangement uses TRBV7-3 and TRBJ2-1; TRBD2 matches at 8 bases. The V segment lost 5 bases and the J segment 8 bases; nucleotides outside the gene matches: 5. CDR1 and CDR2 from the germline V gene are SGHTA and FQGTGA. This CDR3 region has 13 residues. This chain's CDR3 is CASSPTSAHEQFF. The CDR3 coding sequence is TGTGCCAGCAGCCCGACTAGCGCCCATGAGCAGTTCTTC. Drawing the rest from reference TRBV7-3 and TRBJ2-1, the complete variable domain is GAGVSQTPSNKVTEKGKYVELRCDPISGHTALYWYRQSLGQGPEFLIYFQGTGAADDSGLPNDRFFAVRPEGSVSTLKIQRTERGDSAVYLCASSPTSAHEQFFGPGTRLTVL.

Turning to this clone: Other DNA sequences from this sample encode an identical CDR3 as well. The chain is built from TRBV5-1 and TRBJ2-5; D gene ambiguous. V dropped 0 bases and J dropped 2 bases, with 5 bases sitting between them. This CDR3 is 13 amino acids long. The V gene's germline CDR1 is SGHRS and CDR2 YFSETQ. CDR3 residues: CASSLGQQETQYF. The CDR3 DNA follows: TGCGCCAGCAGCTTGGGACAACAAGAGACCCAGTACTTC.

The rearrangement links TRBV28 to TRBJ2-4, with TRBD2 matching over 7 bases. The CDR3 runs to 16 residues. V was clipped by 7 bases and J by 8 bases; unmatched bases: 17. Germline assignment: CDR1 MDHEN and CDR2 SYDVKM. The CDR3 DNA is TGTGCCAGCATCCCCTCTCGGGGGGTTAGAACCTACATTCAGTACTTC. This sequence encodes CASIPSRGVRTYIQYF.

The J gene is TRBJ2-1, the V gene TRBV7-6; 12 nucleotides line up with TRBD2. The V and J ends lost 1 base and 0 bases, in that order; junction bases with no gene match: 1. Germline loops: CDR1 SGHVS, CDR2 FNYEAQ. The CDR3 spans 17 residues. The CDR3 nucleotides read TGTGCCAGCAGCTTAGGGACTAGCGGGAACTCCTACAATGAGCAGTTCTTC. It specifies CASSLGTSGNSYNEQFF. Drawing the rest from reference TRBV7-6 and TRBJ2-1, the complete variable domain is GAGVSQSPRYKVTKRGQDVALRCDPISGHVSLYWYRQALGQGPEFLTYFNYEAQQDKSGLPNDRFSAERPEGSISTLTIQRTEQRDSAMYRCASSLGTSGNSYNEQFFGPGTRLTVL.

This rearrangement joins TRBV10-2 to TRBJ2-3; 16 bases are shared with TRBD2. There are 20 residues in the CDR3. CDR1 and CDR2 from the germline V gene are WSHSY and SAAADI. J gave up 5 bases and V 3 bases, and 14 bases lay outside the gene matches. CDR3: CASSDRVGTSGRAQRDTQYF. The CDR3, as DNA: TGCGCCAGCAGTGACAGGGTCGGGACTAGCGGGAGGGCCCAGCGAGATACGCAGTATTTT.

The chain is built from TRBV28 and TRBJ1-2; no clear D. V lost 7 bases and J lost 1, with 22 bases in between. The germline gives CDR1 MDHEN, CDR2 SYDVKM. The CDR3 sequence is 17 residues long. CDR3 nucleotide sequence: TGTGCCAGCACCCTGAGGTCCCGGGCGCAAGATAACTATGGCTACACCTTC. As protein: CASTLRSRAQDNYGYTF.

The rearrangement links TRBV28 to TRBJ1-5; TRBD1 is a possible D gene (5 bases). Germline-derived CDR1 and CDR2 are MDHEN and SYDVKM. The V end lost 5 bases, the J end lost 5 bases, and 13 bases lay between the germline ends. CDR3 size: 14 residues. The CDR3: CASSPDRLYQPQHF. The CDR3 DNA sequence: TGTGCCAGCAGTCCAGACAGACTTTATCAGCCCCAGCATTTT. The full variable domain, in which reference TRBV28 and TRBJ1-5 provide the parts outside the CDR3, is DVKVTQSSRYLVKRTGEKVFLECVQDMDHENMFWYRQDPGLGLRLIYFSYDVKMKEKGDIPEGYSVSREKKERFSLILESASTNQTSMYLCASSPDRLYQPQHFGDGTRLSIL.

The rearrangement links TRBV30 to TRBJ2-1; D uncertain. The CDR3 extends over 11 amino acids. V lost 3 bases, J lost 8 bases, and 8 bases lay in between. In germline, CDR1 is GTSNPN, CDR2 SVGIG (reference sequence). The chain's CDR3 is CAWRLKYEQFF. The DNA for the CDR3 is TGTGCCTGGAGATTAAAGTATGAGCAGTTCTTC.

The J gene is TRBJ2-7, the V gene TRBV2; D gene ambiguous. From germline, CDR1 is SNHLY and CDR2 FYNNEI. V lost 3 bases to trimming and J lost 4 bases, with 7 bases between them. This CDR3 is built from 12 residues. The CDR3 bases are TGTGCCAGCAGTGAGGCAGAGTACGAGCAGTACTTC. This codes for CASSEAEYEQYF.

This sequence joins TRBV7-9 and TRBJ2-7, with D perhaps TRBD2 (6 bases). Trimming removed 1 base from V and 11 bases from J, with 15 bases in between. Germline V gene lookup returns CDR1 SEHNR and CDR2 FQNEAQ (reference sequence). The CDR3 sequence is 13 residues long. Written as DNA, the CDR3 is TGTGCCAGCAGCTTAGGGGCTGAACGGGAGAAGTACTTC. Protein product: CASSLGAEREKYF. Full variable domain (remainder filled in from reference TRBV7-9 and TRBJ2-7): DTGVSQNPRHKITKRGQNVTFRCDPISEHNRLYWYRQTLGQGPEFLTYFQNEAQLEKSRLLSDRFSAERPKGSFSTLEIQRTEQGDSAMYLCASSLGAEREKYFGPGTRLTVT.

V usage is TRBV5-8 and J usage is TRBJ2-5, with D unresolved. Germline V gives CDR1 SGHTS, CDR2 YDEGEE. Trimming took off 2 bases at V and 0 bases at J, with 17 bases between the two ends. The CDR3 contains 17 residues. Here the CDR3 DNA reads TGTGCCAGCAGCTTAGGGAACGGGCACGGCGACCAAGAGACCCAGTACTTC. Translating gives CASSLGNGHGDQETQYF.

The rearrangement uses TRBV2 and TRBJ2-7; D perhaps matches TRBD2 (6 bases). The CDR3 consists of 14 residues. Germline V gene sequence: CDR1 SNHLY, CDR2 FYNNEI. V was cut by 8 bases and J by 5 bases, with 19 bases left in between. CDR3: CASGVGQGGNEQYF. The CDR3 DNA reads as TGTGCCAGCGGCGTCGGGCAGGGAGGAAACGAGCAGTACTTC.

The chain joins TRBV6-1 to TRBJ1-2, with TRBD1 matching over 7 bases. J gave up 8 bases and V 4 bases, and 10 bases lay outside the gene matches. This CDR3 region has 14 residues. Germline V gives CDR1 MNHNS, CDR2 SASEGT. CDR3 loop: CASSADRASGGYTF. The CDR3 DNA sequence: TGTGCCAGCAGTGCCGACAGGGCCTCTGGGGGCTACACCTTC.

The chain carries TRBV5-8 and TRBJ2-3; a possible D gene is TRBD1 (6 bases). The germline gives CDR1 SGHTS, CDR2 YDEGEE. Trimming left V 1 base short and J 4 bases short, with 16 bases between. The length of the CDR3 is 16 residues. The CDR3 sequence is CASSLTGRGFADTQYF. The CDR3 nucleotides read TGTGCCAGCAGCTTGACAGGGAGAGGTTTTGCAGATACGCAGTATTTT.

V and J are TRBV5-6 and TRBJ2-3, with a tentative D call TRBD2 (6 bases). Trimming removed 4 bases from V and 3 bases from J, with 18 bases in between. The length of the CDR3 is 16 residues. CDR1 and CDR2 (germline): SGHDT, YYEEEE. CDR3 bases: TGTGCCAGCAGCCCCTTAGCGGCAGTGGGTACAGATACGCAGTATTTT. Protein product: CASSPLAAVGTDTQYF.

V usage is TRBV6-5 and J usage is TRBJ2-7; a weak D match, TRBD2 (6 bases). Germline V gene lookup returns CDR1 MNHEY and CDR2 SVGAGI. This CDR3 comprises 14 residues. The V end was cut by 5 bases, the J end by 3 bases, with 14 bases between. CDR3 region: CASSGPGLLYEQYF. The CDR3 DNA follows: TGTGCCAGCAGTGGTCCGGGACTTCTCTACGAGCAGTACTTC.

This clone occurred a few times. The rearrangement links TRBV11-2 to TRBJ1-1, with a weak D call TRBD1 (5 bases). Trimming took 8 bases from V and 10 from J, leaving 20 bases between them. CDR1 is SGHAT and CDR2 is FQNNGV in the germline V gene. There are 13 residues in the CDR3. The CDR3 DNA reads TGTGCCAGCCGCAATGAGGGGCTCGGGTTAGCTTTCTTT. It codes for CASRNEGLGLAFF.

This clone has only one observation. The chain combines TRBV5-1 with TRBJ2-5; 13 nucleotides agree with TRBD2. This CDR3 contains 16 residues. Germline V lookup: CDR1 SGHRS, CDR2 YFSETQ. V was clipped by 5 bases and J by 5 bases; unmatched bases: 9. CDR3 region: CASRSDTSGRGETQYF. CDR3 sequence (DNA): TGCGCCAGCAGATCCGATACTAGCGGGAGGGGTGAGACCCAGTACTTC. Drawing the rest from reference TRBV5-1 and TRBJ2-5, the complete variable domain is KAGVTQTPRYLIKTRGQQVTLSCSPISGHRSVSWYQQTPGQGLQFLFEYFSETQRNKGNFPGRFSGRQFSNSRSEMNVSTLELGDSALYLCASRSDTSGRGETQYFGPGTRLLVL.

The genes are TRBV7-3 and TRBJ1-2; D perhaps matches TRBD1 (5 bases). Germline-derived CDR1 and CDR2 are SGHTA and FQGTGA. The CDR3 totals 13 residues. V was shortened by 1 base and J by 4 bases, with 7 bases between the two germline ends. In DNA form, the CDR3 reads TGTGCCAGCAGCTTAATTGGGACCTATGGCTACACCTTC. The encoded protein is CASSLIGTYGYTF.

The chain has TRBV7-6 and TRBJ1-2; D is unresolved. Trimming removed 2 bases at V and 8 bases at J, with 12 bases between. CDR3 length: 13 amino acids. The germline V gene has CDR1 SGHVS and CDR2 FNYEAQ. CDR3 bases: TGTGCCAGCAGCTTAATCCCCACTGAGGGCTACACCTTC. Its translation: CASSLIPTEGYTF.

This clone was observed a single time. The J gene is TRBJ2-7, the V gene TRBV10-3; D gene uncertain. The V gene's germline CDR1 is ENHRY and CDR2 SYGVKD. CDR3 length equals 12 residues. V lost 3 bases and J 4 bases, leaving 7 bases between the germline ends. CDR3 protein: CAISDSSYEQYF. CDR3 nucleotide sequence: TGTGCCATCAGTGACAGTAGTTACGAGCAGTACTTC.

V is TRBV7-7 and J is TRBJ2-3; 8 bases are a match to TRBD1. The V and J ends lost 2 bases and 1 base, in that order; junction bases with no gene match: 5. CDR3 size: 16 residues. Germline V gives CDR1 SSHAT, CDR2 FNYEAQ (reference sequence). The CDR3 sequence: CASSLSRGRGTDTQYF. The CDR3 nucleotides read TGTGCCAGCAGCTTATCCAGGGGGCGCGGCACAGATACGCAGTATTTT. The whole variable domain, remainder taken from reference TRBV7-7 and TRBJ2-3, is GAGVSQSPRYKVTKRGQDVTLRCDPISSHATLYWYQQALGQGPEFLTYFNYEAQPDKSGLPSDRFSAERPEGSISTLTIQRTEQRDSAMYRCASSLSRGRGTDTQYFGPGTRLTVL.

This sequence joins TRBV27 and TRBJ2-7, with 7 bases that match TRBD1. This CDR3 has 14 amino acids. The V gene end was trimmed by 3 bases and the J gene end by 1 base; junction bases not matched to a gene: 3. Germline values: CDR1 MNHEY, CDR2 SMNVEV (reference sequence). For the CDR3, the DNA is TGTGCCAGCAGTTTCGACAGGGCTTCCTACGAGCAGTACTTC. Translating gives CASSFDRASYEQYF.

The chain couples TRBV6-6 to TRBJ2-3; the D call may be TRBD1 or TRBD2 (6 bases each). V lost 6 bases, J lost 7 bases, and 23 bases lay in between. Germline assignment: CDR1 MNHNY and CDR2 SVGAGI (reference sequence). CDR3 size: 16 residues. The CDR3 nucleotides read TGTGCCAGCAGAGCCGGGGGAGCAGGGACAATGTATACGCAGTATTTT. Translating gives CASRAGGAGTMYTQYF.

The chain uses TRBV10-2 and TRBJ2-7; D call uncertain. CDR3 length: 13 residues. CDR1 WSHSY and CDR2 SAAADI come from the germline V gene. Trimming stripped 4 bases from V and 4 bases from J, with 11 bases between. The CDR3 region is CASSASRVYEQYF. CDR3 sequence (DNA): TGCGCCAGCAGTGCTAGTCGAGTTTACGAGCAGTACTTC.